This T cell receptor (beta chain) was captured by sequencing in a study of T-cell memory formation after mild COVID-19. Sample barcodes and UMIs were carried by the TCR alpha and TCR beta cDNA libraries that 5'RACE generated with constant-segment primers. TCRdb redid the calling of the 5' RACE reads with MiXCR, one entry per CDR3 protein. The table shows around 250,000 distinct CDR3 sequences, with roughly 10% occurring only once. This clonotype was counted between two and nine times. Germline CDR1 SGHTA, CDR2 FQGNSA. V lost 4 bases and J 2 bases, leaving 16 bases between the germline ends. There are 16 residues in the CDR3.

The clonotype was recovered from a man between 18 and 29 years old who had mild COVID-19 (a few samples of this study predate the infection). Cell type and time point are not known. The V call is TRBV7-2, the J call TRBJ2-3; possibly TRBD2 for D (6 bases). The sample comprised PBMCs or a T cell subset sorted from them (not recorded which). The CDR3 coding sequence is TGTGCCAGCAGCTCGGGACTCTCCCAACTCACAGATACGCAGTATTTT. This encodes CASSSGLSQLTDTQYF.